Listed below are T cell receptor beta chains from one sample, sequenced in a study of blood T cell repertoires in COVID-19. TCRdb's copy holds only in-frame clones and misses some; the assay was immunoSEQ multiplex PCR. The sample yields about 51,000 clones, about 86% seen once. Sequenced input: peripheral blood. These receptor sequences come from a man between 60 and 75 years old with acute or convalescent COVID-19. Each CDR3 is given with its conserved first and last residue. The order of the fields is J gene, V gene, D gene, clone size, CDR3 DNA, CDR3 protein. The D gene is left open where the match is weak. Size tells how often a clone was seen (once, few, many) or the class of an expanded clone, and some rows leave it out.

J gene: TRBJ1-1
V gene: TRBV6-1
D gene: -
clone size: -
CDR3 DNA: TGTGCCAGCAGTGAAGGGTTCGGTTGGTACACTGAAGCTTTCTTT
CDR3 protein: CASSEGFGWYTEAFF

J gene: TRBJ1-1
V gene: TRBV7-9
D gene: TRBD1
clone size: -
CDR3 DNA: TGTGCCAGCAGCTCAGACAGGGGGCCCATGAACACTGAAGCTTTCTTT
CDR3 protein: CASSSDRGPMNTEAFF

J gene: TRBJ2-1
V gene: TRBV4-1
D gene: -
clone size: -
CDR3 DNA: TGCGCCAGCAGCCTCTTAGCGTTCTCCTACAATGAGCAGTTCTTC
CDR3 protein: CASSLLAFSYNEQFF

J gene: TRBJ2-7
V gene: TRBV2
D gene: -
clone size: -
CDR3 DNA: TGTGCCAGCAGTTTGGATCCGGGACTGTCCTACGAGCAGTACTTC
CDR3 protein: CASSLDPGLSYEQYF

J gene: TRBJ2-1
V gene: TRBV7-9
D gene: TRBD1
clone size: -
CDR3 DNA: TGTGCCAGCAGCTTCCTCGGGACAGGCGACTACAATGAGCAGTTCTTC
CDR3 protein: CASSFLGTGDYNEQFF

J gene: TRBJ2-7
V gene: TRBV23-1
D gene: -
clone size: -
CDR3 DNA: TGCGCCAGCAGTCAAGAAACCAGGGGTTTGCACGAGCAGTACTTC
CDR3 protein: CASSQETRGLHEQYF

J gene: TRBJ2-1
V gene: TRBV6-2/TRBV6-3
D gene: TRBD2
clone size: -
CDR3 DNA: TGTGCCAGCAGTCGTAGCGGGGGGCCCCGTTATGAGCAGTTCTTC
CDR3 protein: CASSRSGGPRYEQFF

J gene: TRBJ2-7
V gene: TRBV4-2
D gene: TRBD2
clone size: -
CDR3 DNA: TGTGCCAGCAGCCAAAGGCTAGCGGGAGACGAGCAGTACTTC
CDR3 protein: CASSQRLAGDEQYF

J gene: TRBJ2-3
V gene: TRBV10-3
D gene: TRBD2
clone size: -
CDR3 DNA: TGTGCCATCAACGACCTAGCGGGGGGTGCAGATACGCAGTATTTT
CDR3 protein: CAINDLAGGADTQYF

J gene: TRBJ1-5
V gene: TRBV10-3
D gene: TRBD1
clone size: -
CDR3 DNA: TGTGCCATCAGTGAGGGGATCGGGACAGGAGGAAATCAGCCCCAGCATTTT
CDR3 protein: CAISEGIGTGGNQPQHF

J gene: TRBJ2-5
V gene: TRBV7-2
D gene: -
clone size: -
CDR3 DNA: TGTGCCAGCAGCTTAGAACTTCAAGAGACCCAGTACTTC
CDR3 protein: CASSLELQETQYF

J gene: TRBJ2-3
V gene: TRBV4-3
D gene: -
clone size: -
CDR3 DNA: TGCGCCAGCAGCCAGGGGCGGGGGCACACAGATACGCAGTATTTT
CDR3 protein: CASSQGRGHTDTQYF

J gene: TRBJ1-1
V gene: TRBV27
D gene: -
clone size: few
CDR3 DNA: TGTGCCAGCAGTTTAAGTCGGGGGAACACTGAAGCTTTCTTT
CDR3 protein: CASSLSRGNTEAFF